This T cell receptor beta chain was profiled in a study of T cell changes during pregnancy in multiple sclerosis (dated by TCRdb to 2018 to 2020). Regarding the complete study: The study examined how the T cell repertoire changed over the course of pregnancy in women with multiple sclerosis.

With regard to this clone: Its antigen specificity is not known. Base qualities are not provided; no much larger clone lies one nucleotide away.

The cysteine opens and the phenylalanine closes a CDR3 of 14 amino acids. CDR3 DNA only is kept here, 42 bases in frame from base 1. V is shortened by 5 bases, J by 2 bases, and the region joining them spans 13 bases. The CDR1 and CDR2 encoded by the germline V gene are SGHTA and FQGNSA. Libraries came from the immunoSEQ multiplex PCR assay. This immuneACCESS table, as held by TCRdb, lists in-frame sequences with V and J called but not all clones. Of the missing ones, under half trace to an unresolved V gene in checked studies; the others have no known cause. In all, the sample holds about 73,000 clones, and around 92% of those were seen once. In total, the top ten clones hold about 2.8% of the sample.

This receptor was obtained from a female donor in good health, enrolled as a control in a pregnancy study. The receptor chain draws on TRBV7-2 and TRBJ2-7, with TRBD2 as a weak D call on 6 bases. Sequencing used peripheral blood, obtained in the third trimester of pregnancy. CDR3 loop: CASSPGRGAYEQYF. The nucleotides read TGTGCCAGCAGCCCCGGGCGGGGTGCCTACGAGCAGTACTTC.